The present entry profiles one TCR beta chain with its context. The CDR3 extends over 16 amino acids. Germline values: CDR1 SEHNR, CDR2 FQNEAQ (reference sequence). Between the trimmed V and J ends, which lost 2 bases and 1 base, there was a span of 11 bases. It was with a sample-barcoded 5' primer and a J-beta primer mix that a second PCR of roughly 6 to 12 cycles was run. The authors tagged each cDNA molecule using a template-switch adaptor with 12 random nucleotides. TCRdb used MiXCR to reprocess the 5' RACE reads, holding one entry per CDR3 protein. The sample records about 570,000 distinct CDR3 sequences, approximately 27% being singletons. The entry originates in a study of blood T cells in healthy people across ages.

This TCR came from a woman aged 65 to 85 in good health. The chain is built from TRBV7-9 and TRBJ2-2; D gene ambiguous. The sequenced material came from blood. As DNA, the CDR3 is TGTGCCAGCAGCTTAATTCTAGTAAAGAACACCGGGGAGCTGTTTTTT. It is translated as CASSLILVKNTGELFF.